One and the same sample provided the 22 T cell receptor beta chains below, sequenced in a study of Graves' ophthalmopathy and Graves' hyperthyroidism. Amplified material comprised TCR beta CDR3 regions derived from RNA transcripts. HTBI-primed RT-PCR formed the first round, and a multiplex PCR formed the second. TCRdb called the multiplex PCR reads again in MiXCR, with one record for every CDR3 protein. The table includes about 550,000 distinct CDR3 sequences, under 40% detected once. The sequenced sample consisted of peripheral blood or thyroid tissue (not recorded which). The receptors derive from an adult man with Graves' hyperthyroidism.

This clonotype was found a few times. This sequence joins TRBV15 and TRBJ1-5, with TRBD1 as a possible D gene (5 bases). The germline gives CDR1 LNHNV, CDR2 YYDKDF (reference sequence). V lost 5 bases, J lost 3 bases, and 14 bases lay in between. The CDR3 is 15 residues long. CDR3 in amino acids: CATSGHRGANQPQHF. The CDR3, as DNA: TGTGCCACCAGCGGACACCGGGGCGCCAATCAGCCCCAGCATTTT.

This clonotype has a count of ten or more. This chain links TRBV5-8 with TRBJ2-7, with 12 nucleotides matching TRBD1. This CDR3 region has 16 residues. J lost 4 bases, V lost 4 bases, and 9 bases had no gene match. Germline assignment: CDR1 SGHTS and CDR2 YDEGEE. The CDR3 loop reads CASSPRRDRGLYEQYF. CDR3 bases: TGTGCCAGCAGCCCACGCCGGGACAGGGGGCTATACGAGCAGTACTTC.

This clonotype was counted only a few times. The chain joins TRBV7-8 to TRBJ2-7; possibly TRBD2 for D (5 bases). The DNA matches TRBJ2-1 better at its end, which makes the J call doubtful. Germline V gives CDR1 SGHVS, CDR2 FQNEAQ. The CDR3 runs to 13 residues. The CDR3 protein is CASSLSVEDEQFF. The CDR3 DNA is TGTGCCAGCAGCTTATCGGTGGAGGATGAGCAGTTCTTC.

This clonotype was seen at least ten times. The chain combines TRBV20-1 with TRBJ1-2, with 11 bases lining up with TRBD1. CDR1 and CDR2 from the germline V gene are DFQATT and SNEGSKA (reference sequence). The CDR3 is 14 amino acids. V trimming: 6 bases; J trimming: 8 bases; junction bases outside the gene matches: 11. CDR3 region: CSATLDRGLKGYTF. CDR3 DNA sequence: TGCAGTGCCACCCTGGACAGGGGGCTAAAGGGCTACACCTTC.

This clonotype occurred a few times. The CDR3 region has the DNA TGTGCCAGCAGCTTAACTAGTCTTACCGGGGAGCTGTTTTTT. Residues: CASSLTSLTGELFF. This rearrangement joins TRBV7-9 to TRBJ2-2, with a weak D call TRBD2 (5 bases). The germline V gene has CDR1 SEHNR and CDR2 FQNEAQ (reference sequence). V lost 2 bases to trimming and J lost 5 bases, with 9 bases between them. This CDR3 has 14 residues.

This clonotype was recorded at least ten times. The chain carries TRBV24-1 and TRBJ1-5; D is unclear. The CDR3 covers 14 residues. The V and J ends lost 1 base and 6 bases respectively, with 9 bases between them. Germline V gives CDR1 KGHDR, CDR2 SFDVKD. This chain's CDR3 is CATSDFEGGQPQHF. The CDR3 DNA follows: TGTGCCACCAGTGATTTTGAGGGAGGTCAGCCCCAGCATTTT.

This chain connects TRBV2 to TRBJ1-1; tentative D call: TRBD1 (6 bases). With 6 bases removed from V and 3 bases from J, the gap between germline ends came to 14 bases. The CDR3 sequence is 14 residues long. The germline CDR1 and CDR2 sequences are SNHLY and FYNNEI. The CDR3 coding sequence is TGTGCCAGCAGCGAACAGGGTCAGTACACTGAAGCTTTCTTT. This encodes CASSEQGQYTEAFF.

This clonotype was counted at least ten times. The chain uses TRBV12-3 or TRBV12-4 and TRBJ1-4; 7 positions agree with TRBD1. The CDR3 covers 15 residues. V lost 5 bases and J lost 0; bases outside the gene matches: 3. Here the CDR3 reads CASSAGTATNEKLFF. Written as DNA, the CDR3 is TGTGCCAGCAGTGCCGGGACAGCAACTAATGAAAAACTGTTTTTT.

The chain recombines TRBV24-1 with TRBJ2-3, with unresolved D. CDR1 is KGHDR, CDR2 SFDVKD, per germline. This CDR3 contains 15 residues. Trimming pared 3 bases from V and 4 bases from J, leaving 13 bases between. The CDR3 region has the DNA TGTGCCACCAGTGATCGGTCGAGCTTCTCAGATACGCAGTATTTT. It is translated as CATSDRSSFSDTQYF.

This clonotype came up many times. The CDR3 DNA is TGTGCCAGCAGCTTCATCGACGCTAATGAAAAACTGTTTTTT. It specifies CASSFIDANEKLFF. This chain connects TRBV7-9 to TRBJ1-4; no reliable D call. This CDR3 is built from 14 residues. Germline CDR1 SEHNR, CDR2 FQNEAQ (reference sequence). Trimming shortened V by 3 bases and J by 3 bases, and 8 bases separated the two germline ends.

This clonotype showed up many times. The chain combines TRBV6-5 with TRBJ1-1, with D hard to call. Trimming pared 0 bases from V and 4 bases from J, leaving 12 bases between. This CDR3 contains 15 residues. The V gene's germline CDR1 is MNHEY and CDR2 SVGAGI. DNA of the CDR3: TGTGCCAGCAGTTACTCGGGTGCAGGTTTCACTGAAGCTTTCTTT. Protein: CASSYSGAGFTEAFF.

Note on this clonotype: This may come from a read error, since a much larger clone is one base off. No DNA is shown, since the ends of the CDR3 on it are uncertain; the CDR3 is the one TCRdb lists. The CDR3: CASGPVGSGANVPTF. This chain uses TRBV5-6 with TRBJ2-6. The CDR3 is 15 residues long, ends included. Germline V CDR1 and CDR2: SGHDT, YYEEEE.

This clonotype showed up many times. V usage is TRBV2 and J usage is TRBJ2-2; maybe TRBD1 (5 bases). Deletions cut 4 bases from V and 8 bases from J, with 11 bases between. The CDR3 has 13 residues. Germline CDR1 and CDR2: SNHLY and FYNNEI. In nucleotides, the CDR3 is TGTGCCAGCAGTGTATCGAACAGGGGGGAGCTGTTTTTT. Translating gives CASSVSNRGELFF.

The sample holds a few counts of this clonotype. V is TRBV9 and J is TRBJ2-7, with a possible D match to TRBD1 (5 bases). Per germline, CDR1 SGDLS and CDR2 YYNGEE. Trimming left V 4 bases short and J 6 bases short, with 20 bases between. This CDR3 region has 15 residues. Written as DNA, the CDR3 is TGTGCCAGCAGCTTAAGGTCAGGGTCCCTGGGCGAGCAGTACTTC. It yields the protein CASSLRSGSLGEQYF.

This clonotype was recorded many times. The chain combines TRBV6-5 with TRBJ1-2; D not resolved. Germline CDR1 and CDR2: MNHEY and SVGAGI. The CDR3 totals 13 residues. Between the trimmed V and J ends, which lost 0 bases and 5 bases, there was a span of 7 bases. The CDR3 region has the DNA TGTGCCAGCAGTTACTCGACGGAATATGGCTACACCTTC. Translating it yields CASSYSTEYGYTF.

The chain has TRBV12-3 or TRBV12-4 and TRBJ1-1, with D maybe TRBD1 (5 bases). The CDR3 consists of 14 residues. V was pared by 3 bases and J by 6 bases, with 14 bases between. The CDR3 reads CASSFRGERSEAFF. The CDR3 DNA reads TGTGCCAGCAGTTTTCGGGGGGAGCGATCTGAAGCTTTCTTT.

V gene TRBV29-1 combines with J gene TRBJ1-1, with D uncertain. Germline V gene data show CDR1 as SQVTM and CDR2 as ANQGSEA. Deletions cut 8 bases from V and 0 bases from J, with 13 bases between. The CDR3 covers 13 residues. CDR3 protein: CSLGQTMNTEAFF. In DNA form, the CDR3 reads TGCAGCTTAGGGCAGACAATGAACACTGAAGCTTTCTTT.

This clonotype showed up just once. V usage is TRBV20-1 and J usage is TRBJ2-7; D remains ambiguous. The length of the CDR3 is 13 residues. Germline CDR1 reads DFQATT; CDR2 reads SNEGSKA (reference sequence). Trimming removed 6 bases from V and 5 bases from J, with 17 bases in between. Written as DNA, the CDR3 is TGCAGTGCCATAAAGAGGATACGGCACGAGCAGTACTTC. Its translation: CSAIKRIRHEQYF.

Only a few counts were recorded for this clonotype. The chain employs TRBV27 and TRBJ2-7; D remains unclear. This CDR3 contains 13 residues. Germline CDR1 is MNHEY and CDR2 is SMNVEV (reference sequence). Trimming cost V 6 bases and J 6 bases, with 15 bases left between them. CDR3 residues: CASRFASSGEQYF. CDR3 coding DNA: TGTGCCAGCAGATTCGCTTCTTCCGGCGAGCAGTACTTC.

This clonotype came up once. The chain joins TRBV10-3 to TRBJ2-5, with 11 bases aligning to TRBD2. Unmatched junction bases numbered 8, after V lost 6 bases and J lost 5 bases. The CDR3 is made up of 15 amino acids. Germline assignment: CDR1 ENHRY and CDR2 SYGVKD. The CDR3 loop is CAIRGTSGLMETQYF. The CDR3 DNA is TGTGCCATCAGGGGGACTAGCGGTCTGATGGAGACCCAGTACTTC.

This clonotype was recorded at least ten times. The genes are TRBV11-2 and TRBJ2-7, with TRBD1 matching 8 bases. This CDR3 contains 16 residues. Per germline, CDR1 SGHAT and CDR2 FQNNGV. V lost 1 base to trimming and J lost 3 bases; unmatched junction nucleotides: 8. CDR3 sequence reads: CASSLAGRGRIYEQYF. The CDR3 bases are TGTGCCAGCAGCTTAGCCGGCAGGGGGCGGATCTACGAGCAGTACTTC.

The CDR3 here is CAWSAGQTYEQYF. Written as DNA, the CDR3 is TGTGCCTGGAGTGCGGGACAGACTTACGAGCAGTACTTC. The chain employs TRBV30 and TRBJ2-7; 7 positions match TRBD1. CDR1 and CDR2 (germline): GTSNPN, SVGIG (reference sequence). Trimming removed 1 base from V and 4 bases from J; junction bases left unmatched: 4. CDR3 length: 13 residues.